These 15 T cell receptor beta chains share one sample of origin, sequenced in a study of post-analysis software for immune sequencing data. Study-level results: Comparison of patients with controls showed roughly five TRBV segments more frequent in patients, TRBV5-6, TRBV5-1 and TRBV20-1 among them.

Their specific antigens are unknown. Unique molecular identifiers had been added to the TCR beta cDNA libraries. TCRdb re-derived calls from the PCR reads in MiXCR, one entry per CDR3 protein. Of 350,000 to 450,000 distinct CDR3 sequences in the sample, 30% to 45% were seen once. The specimen sequenced was blood. These receptors were obtained from a girl aged 5-17 years with multiple sclerosis.

This clonotype came up a few times. The V call is TRBV7-9, the J call TRBJ2-1; D unresolved. V shed 11 bases and J shed 9 bases, with 38 bases lying between them. Germline lookup yields CDR1 SEHNR and CDR2 FQNEAQ (reference sequence). CDR3 length: 19 amino acids. The CDR3 DNA follows: TGTGCCCGCCCGAACATGTCGACCCACGATTCGCGCTACACGGGTGAGCAGTTCTTC. Translating it yields CARPNMSTHDSRYTGEQFF. The full variable domain, completed using reference TRBV7-9 and TRBJ2-1, is DTGVSQNPRHKITKRGQNVTFRCDPISEHNRLYWYRQTLGQGPEFLTYFQNEAQLEKSRLLSDRFSAERPKGSFSTLEIQRTEQGDSAMYLCARPNMSTHDSRYTGEQFFGPGTRLTVL.

This clonotype was seen a few times. V and J are TRBV12-3 or TRBV12-4 and TRBJ2-1; perhaps TRBD2 as D (5 bases). This CDR3 has 16 amino acids. Trimming cost V 6 bases and J 0 bases, with 15 bases left between them. The CDR3 nucleotides read TGTGCCAGCAGGGATGACCCGGCGGGCTCCTACAATGAGCAGTTCTTC. Its protein product is CASRDDPAGSYNEQFF.

This clonotype was found a few times. CDR3 amino acids: CSARDRGRGETQYF. DNA for the CDR3: TGCAGTGCTAGAGATCGGGGCAGGGGAGAGACCCAGTACTTC. This chain links TRBV20-1 with TRBJ2-5; possible D gene TRBD1, 6 bases. V was trimmed by 0 bases and J by 4 bases, leaving 12 bases between them. Germline V gene sequence: CDR1 DFQATT, CDR2 SNEGSKA (reference sequence). The CDR3 is made up of 14 amino acids.

This sequence joins TRBV29-1 and TRBJ1-2; no clear D. CDR3 length: 12 amino acids. V dropped 6 bases and J dropped 0 bases, with 8 bases sitting between them. In germline, CDR1 is SQVTM, CDR2 ANQGSEA. The CDR3 region is CSVLHTNYGYTF. CDR3 nucleotide sequence: TGCAGCGTCCTCCATACTAACTATGGCTACACCTTC.

This rearrangement joins TRBV7-9 to TRBJ1-1; D is unclear. The CDR3 runs 11 residues. Trimming removed 0 bases from V and 6 bases from J, with 2 bases in between. Germline CDR1 and CDR2: SEHNR and FQNEAQ (reference sequence). CDR3 sequence: CASSLAAEAFF. The CDR3 bases are TGTGCCAGCAGCTTAGCGGCTGAAGCTTTCTTT.

The genes are TRBV4-3 and TRBJ1-5, with TRBD1 identical over 7 bases. The germline gives CDR1 LGHNA, CDR2 YSLEER. V dropped 4 bases and J dropped 5; count of bases not matched to a gene: 8. The CDR3 length is 15 residues. This CDR3 is CASSRNRGRDQPQHF. CDR3 nucleotide sequence: TGCGCCAGCAGCCGGAACAGGGGAAGGGATCAGCCCCAGCATTTT.

This clonotype has more than one count but fewer than ten. V and J are TRBV10-3 and TRBJ2-4; D perhaps matches TRBD2 (7 bases). The CDR3 is 16 residues long. Germline loops: CDR1 ENHRY, CDR2 SYGVKD. The V end lost 0 bases, the J end lost 0 bases, and 9 bases lay between the germline ends. In nucleotides, the CDR3 is TGTGCCATCAGTGAGTCCGGGGGGCTAGCCAAAAACATTCAGTACTTC. Translation: CAISESGGLAKNIQYF.

The rearrangement uses TRBV20-1 and TRBJ1-5; D may be TRBD1 (6 bases). Germline CDR1 DFQATT, CDR2 SNEGSKA (reference sequence). This CDR3 has 12 residues. The CDR3 DNA follows: TGCAGCCTCTCAGGGGCTGGTCAGCCCCAGCATTTT. This gives the protein CSLSGAGQPQHF.

V and J are TRBV7-9 and TRBJ1-2; D is unresolved. Trimming shortened V by 0 bases and J by 7 bases, and 12 bases separated the two germline ends. From germline, CDR1 is SEHNR and CDR2 FQNEAQ (reference sequence). This CDR3 is built from 14 residues. The CDR3 protein is CASSLAAGSAGYTF. As DNA, the CDR3 is TGTGCCAGCAGCTTAGCGGCAGGATCGGCTGGCTACACCTTC.

This chain links TRBV19 with TRBJ1-2, with a possible D match to TRBD1 (6 bases). V gave up 9 bases and J gave up 5 bases, with 19 bases separating them. Germline V gives CDR1 LNHDA, CDR2 SQIVND (reference sequence). This CDR3 region has 14 residues. The CDR3 loop is CASRGVGQRYGYTF. The CDR3 nucleotides read TGTGCCAGCAGGGGCGTGGGGCAGAGATATGGCTACACCTTC.

Only a few counts were recorded for this clonotype. V and J are TRBV12-3 or TRBV12-4 and TRBJ2-7; 7 positions match TRBD2. V dropped 5 bases and J dropped 3; count of bases not matched to a gene: 4. The CDR3 has 13 residues. CDR3 amino acids: CASSPSGYYEQYF. For the CDR3, the DNA is TGTGCCAGCAGTCCTAGCGGCTACTACGAGCAGTACTTC.

The chain has TRBV12-3 or TRBV12-4 and TRBJ1-1; D is uncertain. This CDR3 contains 12 residues. Trimming cost V 5 bases and J 3 bases, with 7 bases left between them. For the CDR3, the DNA is TGTGCCAGCAGTCCTCAGGACACTGAAGCTTTCTTT. Translation gives CASSPQDTEAFF.

The count of this clonotype is one. The CDR3 nucleotides are TGTGCCAGCAAACCGGTAGCCAAAAACATTCAGTACTTC. Its protein product is CASKPVAKNIQYF. The chain couples TRBV6-5 to TRBJ2-4; no clear D. This CDR3 is built from 13 residues. The germline gives CDR1 MNHEY, CDR2 SVGAGI. The V end was cut by 7 bases, the J end by 0 bases, with 7 bases between.

The rearrangement joins TRBV20-1 to TRBJ2-2; TRBD2 aligns across 12 bases. CDR1 and CDR2 (germline): DFQATT, SNEGSKA (reference sequence). This CDR3 spans 15 amino acids. Losses at the gene ends were 5 bases for V and 3 bases for J; bases not matched to a gene: 4. The CDR3 DNA sequence: TGCAGTGCTCGCAGGACTAGCGGGGACACCGGGGAGCTGTTTTTT. Encoded protein: CSARRTSGDTGELFF.

V is TRBV3-1 and J is TRBJ2-6; unclear D gene. This CDR3 is 13 amino acids long. CDR1 and CDR2 (germline): LGHDT, YNNKEL (reference sequence). Trimming took 8 bases from V and 0 from J, leaving 5 bases between them. This CDR3 reads CASAASGANVLTF. CDR3 nucleotide sequence: TGTGCCAGCGCGGCCTCTGGGGCCAACGTCCTGACTTTC.